This TCR beta chain was sequenced for a study of cytomegalovirus exposure and HLA in healthy donors. The CDR3 runs to 12 residues. With 1 base removed from V and 8 bases from J, the gap between germline ends came to 6 bases. Germline CDR1 is LGHNA and CDR2 is YSLEER. Study conclusions and caveats: Earlier findings revealed that most TCR beta V segments proved productive either about 87% or about 30% of the time. Later analysis placed DRB1 highest and HLA-C lowest in TCR association rates, which differed by HLA locus.

About this clone: The antigen is undetermined.

The study ran its PCR with 60 Vbeta and 13 Jbeta primers. In the original analysis: A later analysis counted 65 million to 80 million unique TCR beta chains, around 12 million shared. Generated by immunoSEQ multiplex PCR, the TCRdb table keeps only in-frame clones and is missing some. V and J calls and clone size are copied from that table; D and trimming were computed from the DNA. The data contain fewer than 150,000 clones, about 74% of them singletons. The clonotype originates from a woman in her fifties or sixties in good health and CMV-seronegative. Sample: PBMCs. V is TRBV4-3 and J is TRBJ2-1; no clear D. The CDR3 spells CASSQAGYEQFF. The DNA of the CDR3 is TGCGCCAGCAGCCAAGCCGGGTATGAGCAGTTCTTC.